This T cell receptor (beta chain) was recorded in a study of cytomegalovirus exposure and HLA in healthy donors. Researchers ran the PCR with 60 Vbeta and 13 Jbeta primers. Sequencing used immunoSEQ multiplex PCR; TCRdb keeps in-frame clones, though not all of them. This table holds 150,000 to 200,000 clones, about 75% found once. In regard to this clone: The antigen is not known.

The study's findings and limits: Most TCR sequences were uncommon, yet certain public TCRs appeared in many donors. Association of roughly 17,000 TCR beta sequences with HLA alleles was found at 0.05 false discovery rate in a later analysis. The study had only CMV serostatus as immune exposure information.

Sequenced material: PBMCs. The TCR was taken from a woman in her forties in good health and CMV-seropositive.

DNA of the CDR3: TGTGCCAGCAGCACGTGGACTAGCCGGGGAGATACGCAGTATTTT. It translates to CASSTWTSRGDTQYF. The rearrangement links TRBV7-9 to TRBJ2-3; TRBD2 matches 8 bases. The germline gives CDR1 SEHNR, CDR2 FQNEAQ (reference sequence). V dropped 5 bases and J dropped 5; count of bases not matched to a gene: 9. The CDR3 totals 15 residues.